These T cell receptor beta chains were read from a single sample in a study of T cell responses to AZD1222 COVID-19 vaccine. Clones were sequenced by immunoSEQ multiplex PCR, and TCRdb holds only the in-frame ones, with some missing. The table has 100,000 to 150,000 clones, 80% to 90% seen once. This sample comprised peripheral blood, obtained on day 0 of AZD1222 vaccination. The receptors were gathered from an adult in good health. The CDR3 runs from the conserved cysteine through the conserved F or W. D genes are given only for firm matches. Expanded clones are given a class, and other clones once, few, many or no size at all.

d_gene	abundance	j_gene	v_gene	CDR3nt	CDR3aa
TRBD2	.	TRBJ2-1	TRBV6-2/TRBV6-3	TGTGCCAGCAGTTACCACGCTAGCGGGAACAATGAGCAGTTCTTC	CASSYHASGNNEQFF
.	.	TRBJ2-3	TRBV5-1	TGCGCCAGCAGCTTGACAGCTAGCACAGATACGCAGTATTTT	CASSLTASTDTQYF
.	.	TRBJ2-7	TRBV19	TGTGCCAGTAGTGCAACATGGGAGGAGCAGTACTTC	CASSATWEEQYF
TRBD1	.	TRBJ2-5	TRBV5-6	TGTGCCAGCAGCCGCAGGGGGTTAGAGACCCAGTACTTC	CASSRRGLETQYF
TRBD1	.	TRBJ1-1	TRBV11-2	TGTGCCAGCAGCTTCTACCTTCCGGGACAGTCTGAAGCTTTCTTT	CASSFYLPGQSEAFF
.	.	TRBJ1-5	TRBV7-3	TGTGCCAGCAGCTCACTAAAGGGGCCCTCCGGATATAGCAATCAGCCCCAGCATTTT	CASSSLKGPSGYSNQPQHF
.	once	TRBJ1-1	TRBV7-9	TGTGCCAGCAGCTTGTACGTGGGTGAAGCTTTCTTT	CASSLYVGEAFF
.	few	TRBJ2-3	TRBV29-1	TGCAGCACCTTTGGGTCGGGGTCGGGGGTTACGCAGTATTTT	CSTFGSGSGVTQYF
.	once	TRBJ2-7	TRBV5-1	TGCGCCAGCACCCTGGATGGGGGACGGAGTTACGAGCAGTACTTC	CASTLDGGRSYEQYF
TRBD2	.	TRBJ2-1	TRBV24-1	TGTGCCACCAGTGACCCCTTCCTCGGCGGGAGCTTCAATGAGCAGTTCTTC	CATSDPFLGGSFNEQFF
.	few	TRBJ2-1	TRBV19	TGTGCCAGTAGTATTGCGCGGGCGGCGTCCTACAATGAGCAGTTCTTC	CASSIARAASYNEQFF
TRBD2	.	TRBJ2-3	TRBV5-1	TGCGCCAGCACTTACAGTGGCGGGGGGAACACAGATACGCAGTATTTT	CASTYSGGGNTDTQYF
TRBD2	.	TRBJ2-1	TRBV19	TGTGCCAGTAGTATGATAGCGGGGTCCGGAGGTGAGCAGTTCTTC	CASSMIAGSGGEQFF
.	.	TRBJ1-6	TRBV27	TGTGCCAGCAGTTTATCCCAGGGAAGCTCCTATAATTCACCCCTCCACTTT	CASSLSQGSSYNSPLHF
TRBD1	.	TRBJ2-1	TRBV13	TGTGCCAGCAGCCCCCGGACAGGGCCCTCCTACAATGAGCAGTTCTTC	CASSPRTGPSYNEQFF
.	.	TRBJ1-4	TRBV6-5	TGTGCCAGCAGGAGATCAGGGAGCGAAAAACTGTTTTTT	CASRRSGSEKLFF
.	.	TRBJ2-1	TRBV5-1	TGCGCCAGCAGCTTGGCCGGGGAACCCTACAATGAGCAGTTCTTC	CASSLAGEPYNEQFF
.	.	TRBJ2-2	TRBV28	TGTGCCAGTTTCCAGGGGCCGGCCGGGGAGCTGTTTTTT	CASFQGPAGELFF
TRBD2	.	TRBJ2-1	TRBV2	TGTGCCAGCACCATCGGCGGGAGTACCTACAATGAGCAGTTCTTC	CASTIGGSTYNEQFF
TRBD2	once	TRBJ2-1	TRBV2	TGTGCCAGCAGTGATAGCGGGAGCCTCAATGAGCAGTTCTTC	CASSDSGSLNEQFF
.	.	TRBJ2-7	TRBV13	TGTGCCAGCAGCTTAGAGGGGTTTGGCGAGCAGTACTTC	CASSLEGFGEQYF
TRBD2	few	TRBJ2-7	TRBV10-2	TGCGCCAGCAGTGGGGCTAGCGGGGGCTACGAGCAGTACTTC	CASSGASGGYEQYF
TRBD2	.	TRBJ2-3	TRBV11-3	TGTGCCAGCAGCTTAGGTCTAGCGGGAGTAGAAGATACGCAGTATTTT	CASSLGLAGVEDTQYF
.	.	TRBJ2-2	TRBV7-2	TGTGCCAGCAGCTCCGCCTACAGGGCCCGGAACACCGGGGAGCTGTTTTTT	CASSSAYRARNTGELFF
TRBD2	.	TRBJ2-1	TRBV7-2	TGTGCCAGCAGCTTACAAGGCCAGCGGGGTTACAATGAGCAGTTCTTC	CASSLQGQRGYNEQFF
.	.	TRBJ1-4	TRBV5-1	TGCGCCAGCAGGCCGGGGGGTGCGGATGAAAAACTGTTTTTT	CASRPGGADEKLFF
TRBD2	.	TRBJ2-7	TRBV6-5	TGTGCCAGCAGAGGGACTAGCGGGAGGCATTACGAGCAGTACTTC	CASRGTSGRHYEQYF
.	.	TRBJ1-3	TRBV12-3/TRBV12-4	TGTGCCAGCAGTTTATCTGGAAACACCATATATTTT	CASSLSGNTIYF
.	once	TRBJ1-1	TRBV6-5	TGTGCCAGCAGTATTCGGAACTCGAACACTGAAGCTTTCTTT	CASSIRNSNTEAFF
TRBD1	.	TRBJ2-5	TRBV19	TGTGCCAGTAGTAGAACAGGGGGGCAGACCCAGTACTTC	CASSRTGGQTQYF
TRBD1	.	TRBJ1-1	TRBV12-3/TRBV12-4	TGTGCCAGCAAAACCGGGACAGGGGCTGAAGCTTTCTTT	CASKTGTGAEAFF
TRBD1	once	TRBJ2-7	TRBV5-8	TGTGCCAGCAGCCTTGGGTCCGGGACAGCGTACGAGCAGTACTTC	CASSLGSGTAYEQYF
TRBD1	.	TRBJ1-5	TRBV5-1	TGCGCCAGCAGCTTGGAGGGGGCTAGCAATCAGCCCCAGCATTTT	CASSLEGASNQPQHF
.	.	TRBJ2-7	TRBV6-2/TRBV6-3	TGTGCCAGCAGTTACTCTGACACCTACGAGCAGTACTTC	CASSYSDTYEQYF
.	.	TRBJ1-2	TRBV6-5	TGTGCCAGCCATGGCAGGGCTATCAATGGCTACACCTTC	CASHGRAINGYTF
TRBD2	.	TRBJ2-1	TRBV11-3	TGTGCCAGCAGCCCGACTAGCGGTATAAACAATGAGCAGTTCTTC	CASSPTSGINNEQFF
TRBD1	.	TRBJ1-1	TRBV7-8	TGTGCCAGCAGCTTCTTCCCGGGACAGGGGGCGGATAACACTGAAGCTTTCTTT	CASSFFPGQGADNTEAFF
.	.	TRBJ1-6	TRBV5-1	TGCGCCAGCAGCCTCACAGGGTGGCCGGATAATTCACCCCTCCACTTT	CASSLTGWPDNSPLHF
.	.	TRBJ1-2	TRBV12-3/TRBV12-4	TGTGCCAGCAGTTTAGGAAACTATGGCTACACCTTC	CASSLGNYGYTF
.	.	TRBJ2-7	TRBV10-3	TGTGCCATCAGCCGGGACGGCCCCTACGAGCAGTACTTC	CAISRDGPYEQYF
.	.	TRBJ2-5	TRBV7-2	TGTGCCAGCAGCTTAGGTTGGGGGAATCAAGAGACCCAGTACTTC	CASSLGWGNQETQYF
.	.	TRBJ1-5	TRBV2	TGTGCCAGCAGTGAAGGCGATCAGCCCCAGCATTTT	CASSEGDQPQHF
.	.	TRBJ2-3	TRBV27	TGTGCCAGCAGTTTCGGGTGGCCCACAGATACGCAGTATTTT	CASSFGWPTDTQYF
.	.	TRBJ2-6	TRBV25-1	TGTGCCGCCAGAGGAACGGGGCCCTCCGGGGCCAACGTCCTGACTTTC	CAARGTGPSGANVLTF
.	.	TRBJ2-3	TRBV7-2	TGTGCCAGCAGCCCCGATGCTTACTATTCGCAGTATTTT	CASSPDAYYSQYF
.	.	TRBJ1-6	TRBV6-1	TGTGCCAGCAGTGGTCTAAGGGGGACCTCCTATAATTCACCCCTCCACTTT	CASSGLRGTSYNSPLHF
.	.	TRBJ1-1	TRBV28	TGTGCCAGCAGTCCCGAGTGGGGCCGGGGGTTGGCTTTCTTT	CASSPEWGRGLAFF
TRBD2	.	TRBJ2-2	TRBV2	TGTGCCAGCAACGTACTAGCGACCGGGGAGCTGTTTTTT	CASNVLATGELFF
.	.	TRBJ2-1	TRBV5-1	TGCGCCAGCAGTCAGGTCGACCCGGGATACAATGAGCAGTTCTTC	CASSQVDPGYNEQFF
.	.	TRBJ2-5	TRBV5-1	TGCGCCAGCAGCTTGGAGTGGCGGGATGGGACCCAGTACTTC	CASSLEWRDGTQYF
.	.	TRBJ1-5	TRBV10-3	TGTGCCATCAGTAAAGGCGACGGCAATCAGCCCCAGCATTTT	CAISKGDGNQPQHF
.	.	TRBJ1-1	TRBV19	TGTGCCACCTCAAGGAGGACGAACACTGAAGCTTTCTTT	CATSRRTNTEAFF
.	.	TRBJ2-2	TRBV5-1	TGCGCCAGCAGCATAACAGGGCAGAACACCGGGGAGCTGTTTTTT	CASSITGQNTGELFF
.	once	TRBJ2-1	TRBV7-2	TGTGCCAGCTTCGACTCTCGAGGGGGGAATGAGCAGTTCTTC	CASFDSRGGNEQFF
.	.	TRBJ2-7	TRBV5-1	TGCGCCAGCAGCTTGGTTGATAGGAGGATCCACGAGCAGTACTTC	CASSLVDRRIHEQYF
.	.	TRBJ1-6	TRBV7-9	TGTGCCAGCAATCGACGGTTCAATTCACCCCTCCACTTT	CASNRRFNSPLHF
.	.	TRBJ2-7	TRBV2	TGTGCCAGCAGTGAAGAACCACTCCCCTGGGACGAGCAGTACTTC	CASSEEPLPWDEQYF
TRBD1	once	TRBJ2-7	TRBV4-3	TGCGCCAGCAGCCCCCACCCCGGGACAGGGGCTGAAGAGCAGTACTTC	CASSPHPGTGAEEQYF
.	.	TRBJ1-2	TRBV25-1	TGTGCCAGCAGTGATGGACAAGGCTATGGCTACACCTTC	CASSDGQGYGYTF